A selection of T cell receptor beta chains follows, all from one sample in a study of T cell clusters in autoimmune cytopenias. TCRdb re-called the multiplex PCR reads and shows each CDR3 protein once, DNA omitted. The sample features about 5,000 distinct CDR3 sequences, with less than 60% in its top ten. These sequences were also reported in another study, on T cell repertoires in aging, cancer and after chemotherapy.

Sequencing input: peripheral blood. The receptors shown here come from a human donor with chronic lymphocytic leukemia. The donor label of this sample is uncertain. CDR3s include the opening cysteine and the closing phenylalanine or tryptophan. Size is stated for part of the rows, as once, few or many counts, or as a class when the clone is expanded.

clone size: -; V gene: TRBV5-1; CDR3 length: 14; J gene: TRBJ2-5; CDR3 protein: CASSLGGGRETQYF
clone size: -; V gene: TRBV10-3; CDR3 length: 14; J gene: TRBJ1-2; CDR3 protein: CAISEAVANYGYTF
clone size: medium-sized; V gene: TRBV6-5; CDR3 length: 15; J gene: TRBJ2-2; CDR3 protein: CASSYLGPGIGELFF
clone size: medium-sized; V gene: TRBV6-5; CDR3 length: 14; J gene: TRBJ1-5; CDR3 protein: CASSSDRVLQPQHF
clone size: -; V gene: TRBV6-4; CDR3 length: 16; J gene: TRBJ2-1; CDR3 protein: CASSGDVGLYYNEQFF
clone size: -; V gene: TRBV6-1; CDR3 length: 13; J gene: TRBJ1-2; CDR3 protein: CASSRGANYGYTF
clone size: -; V gene: TRBV6-5; CDR3 length: 19; J gene: TRBJ1-6; CDR3 protein: CASSYSGNRGSSYNSPLHF
clone size: -; V gene: TRBV5-1; CDR3 length: 14; J gene: TRBJ2-4; CDR3 protein: CASSLGQGIGIQYF
clone size: -; V gene: TRBV27; CDR3 length: 14; J gene: TRBJ1-5; CDR3 protein: CASSHGYSNQPQHF
clone size: -; V gene: TRBV4-2; CDR3 length: 12; J gene: TRBJ1-5; CDR3 protein: CASSQEGQPQHF
clone size: medium-sized; V gene: TRBV6-6; CDR3 length: 14; J gene: TRBJ2-5; CDR3 protein: CASSPRAAQETQYF
clone size: -; V gene: TRBV19; CDR3 length: 15; J gene: TRBJ2-7; CDR3 protein: CASSTPGQGVYEQYF
clone size: -; V gene: TRBV19; CDR3 length: 15; J gene: TRBJ2-2; CDR3 protein: CASIPPGTFTGELFF
clone size: -; V gene: TRBV14; CDR3 length: 15; J gene: TRBJ2-1; CDR3 protein: CASSQFRSSYNEQFF
clone size: -; V gene: TRBV7-2; CDR3 length: 13; J gene: TRBJ2-7; CDR3 protein: CASSPTAPYEQYF
clone size: medium-sized; V gene: TRBV29-1; CDR3 length: 12; J gene: TRBJ1-1; CDR3 protein: CSVALGNTEAFF
clone size: medium-sized; V gene: TRBV11-1; CDR3 length: 15; J gene: TRBJ1-6; CDR3 protein: CASSAILTGNSPLHF
clone size: medium-sized; V gene: TRBV29-1; CDR3 length: 19; J gene: TRBJ2-2; CDR3 protein: CSARQTSGVWYSDTGELFF
clone size: -; V gene: TRBV20-1; CDR3 length: 14; J gene: TRBJ1-2; CDR3 protein: CSAQWEQGALGYTF
clone size: -; V gene: TRBV27; CDR3 length: 15; J gene: TRBJ2-1; CDR3 protein: CASSPLWGSYNEQFF
clone size: -; V gene: TRBV5-5; CDR3 length: 17; J gene: TRBJ2-7; CDR3 protein: CASSLDWDRGSLYEQYF
clone size: -; V gene: TRBV29-1; CDR3 length: 18; J gene: TRBJ2-1; CDR3 protein: CSARRLAGGRSSYNEQFF
clone size: medium-sized; V gene: TRBV5-6; CDR3 length: 16; J gene: TRBJ1-4; CDR3 protein: CASSGGVTEIREKLFF
clone size: -; V gene: TRBV24-1; CDR3 length: 15; J gene: TRBJ2-1; CDR3 protein: CATSDFRDVNNEQFF
clone size: -; V gene: TRBV25-1; CDR3 length: 14; J gene: TRBJ1-1; CDR3 protein: CASSGLGVWTEAFF
clone size: -; V gene: TRBV24-1; CDR3 length: 14; J gene: TRBJ1-2; CDR3 protein: CATSDLEGTYGYTF